What follows are 13 T cell receptor beta chains derived from one specimen sequenced in a study of CD8+ T cells in alopecia areata. Sequencing relied on a cDNA template that was reverse transcribed from extracted RNA. Assay used: immunoSEQ multiplex PCR; TCRdb lists only in-frame clones, some missing. Of 180,000 or so clones listed, roughly 53% are singletons. As for treatment: oral pan-JAK inhibitor, 5-10 mg twice daily. This sample comprised CD8+ T cells sorted from blood, obtained at week 24, from a patient treated with tofacitinib. The origin of the receptors is a human donor with alopecia areata.

This clone was found a few times. The gene calls are TRBV11-3 and TRBJ2-3; D not resolved. Trimming took off 1 base at V and 5 bases at J, with 7 bases between the two ends. The CDR3 sequence is 13 residues long. Per germline, CDR1 SGHNT and CDR2 YENEEA. DNA of the CDR3: TGTGCCAGCAGCTTAGGTACTGGAGATACGCAGTATTTT. It specifies CASSLGTGDTQYF.

The V gene is TRBV2, the J gene TRBJ1-2; TRBD1 agrees at 8 bases. This CDR3 comprises 15 residues. The V gene's germline CDR1 is SNHLY and CDR2 FYNNEI. V lost 2 bases to trimming and J lost 6 bases; unmatched junction nucleotides: 8. The CDR3 nucleotides are TGTGCCAGCAGTGAAAATCAGGGGGCTTTCAATGGCTACACCTTC. Translation gives CASSENQGAFNGYTF.

CDR3 loop: CASSLAQGDTQYF. The CDR3 nucleotides read TGTGCCAGCAGCTTAGCGCAAGGAGATACGCAGTATTTT. The V gene is TRBV7-2, the J gene TRBJ2-3; D remains unclear. V lost 0 bases to trimming and J lost 5 bases, with 6 bases between them. CDR1 and CDR2 (germline): SGHTA, FQGNSA. The CDR3 covers 13 residues.

The chain recombines TRBV7-9 with TRBJ1-2; no definite D call. The CDR3 consists of 13 residues. Trimming took off 3 bases at V and 6 bases at J, with 11 bases between the two ends. Germline-derived CDR1 and CDR2 are SEHNR and FQNEAQ (reference sequence). The CDR3: CASSFTGGHGYTF. The CDR3 DNA reads as TGTGCCAGCAGCTTTACGGGTGGTCATGGCTACACCTTC. The full variable domain, completed using reference TRBV7-9 and TRBJ1-2, is DTGVSQNPRHKITKRGQNVTFRCDPISEHNRLYWYRQTLGQGPEFLTYFQNEAQLEKSRLLSDRFSAERPKGSFSTLEIQRTEQGDSAMYLCASSFTGGHGYTFGSGTRLTVV.

V and J are TRBV4-1 and TRBJ1-2, with a possible D match to TRBD1 (5 bases). V lost 8 bases and J 8 bases, leaving 18 bases between the germline ends. Germline lookup yields CDR1 MGHRA and CDR2 YSYEKL. This CDR3 has 13 amino acids. The CDR3, as DNA: TGCGCCAGCGGGGGAGAGGGAGTGGAGGGCTACACCTTC. The encoded protein is CASGGEGVEGYTF.

This clone turned up a few times. This sequence joins TRBV5-1 and TRBJ2-6; D is ambiguous. Germline V gene lookup returns CDR1 SGHRS and CDR2 YFSETQ. The CDR3 has 17 residues. V lost 7 bases and J lost 0, with 17 bases in between. The CDR3 loop reads CASGIHFPLSGANVLTF. The CDR3 DNA reads TGCGCCAGCGGAATACACTTCCCACTCTCTGGGGCCAACGTCCTGACTTTC.

CDR3 DNA sequence: TGTGCCTGTACCACAAGCCGGGACTCCCTCTCGGAAGCTTTCTTT. Translation: CACTTSRDSLSEAFF. This rearrangement joins TRBV30 to TRBJ1-1; a possible D gene is TRBD1 (5 bases). The germline V gene encodes CDR1 GTSNPN and CDR2 SVGIG (reference sequence). The V gene lost 6 bases and the J gene lost 8 bases, with 25 bases spanning the gap. The CDR3 has 15 amino acids.

The rearrangement links TRBV4-3 to TRBJ1-5; D is ambiguous. This CDR3 is built from 15 residues. The V gene's germline CDR1 is LGHNA and CDR2 YSLEER. The V end lost 0 bases, the J end lost 4 bases, and 10 bases lay between the germline ends. CDR3 sequence reads: CASSQDVRGNQPQHF. CDR3 nucleotides: TGCGCCAGCAGCCAAGATGTACGGGGTAATCAGCCCCAGCATTTT.

The chain is built from TRBV19 and TRBJ1-5, with D perhaps matching TRBD1 (5 bases). Trimming stripped 7 bases from V and 3 bases from J, with 16 bases between. CDR1 and CDR2 (germline): LNHDA, SQIVND (reference sequence). The CDR3 loop spans 15 amino acids. The CDR3 DNA follows: TGTGCCAGTACTACACCCCGGGACGTCAATCAGCCCCAGCATTTT. Translating it yields CASTTPRDVNQPQHF.

This clone was counted once. The chain uses TRBV7-3 and TRBJ2-7; TRBD1 matches 9 bases. Germline V gives CDR1 SGHTA, CDR2 FQGTGA. Trimming cost V 5 bases and J 7 bases; bases outside gene matches: 18. The CDR3 totals 17 residues. CDR3: CASSPDSGTGSWGEQYF. In DNA, the CDR3 is TGTGCCAGCAGCCCAGATTCCGGGACAGGGTCCTGGGGGGAGCAGTACTTC.

This clone showed up just a few times. J is TRBJ2-2 and V is TRBV19; no clear D gene. V was clipped by 5 bases and J by 4 bases, with 2 bases between them. CDR1 LNHDA and CDR2 SQIVND come from the germline V gene (reference sequence). The CDR3 consists of 11 residues. CDR3 nucleotide sequence: TGTGCCAGTAGTGTCACCGGGGAGCTGTTTTTT. Its translation is CASSVTGELFF. The full variable domain, in which reference TRBV19 and TRBJ2-2 provide the parts outside the CDR3, is DGGITQSPKYLFRKEGQNVTLSCEQNLNHDAMYWYRQDPGQGLRLIYYSQIVNDFQKGDIAEGYSVSREKKESFPLTVTSAQKNPTAFYLCASSVTGELFFGEGSRLTVL.

J is TRBJ2-1 and V is TRBV14; D is ambiguous. V shed 1 base and J shed 6 bases, with 1 base lying between them. CDR1 and CDR2 from the germline V gene are SGHDN and FVKESK. The CDR3 totals 11 residues. For the CDR3, the DNA is TGTGCCAGCAGCCAAGGCAATGAGCAGTTCTTC. It translates to CASSQGNEQFF.

This clone was counted only a few times. The V call is TRBV29-1, the J call TRBJ2-1, with D unclear. The CDR3 is made up of 13 amino acids. The germline CDR1 and CDR2 sequences are SQVTM and ANQGSEA. Trimming stripped 4 bases from V and 0 bases from J, with 7 bases between. CDR3 in amino acids: CSVAESSYNEQFF. CDR3 DNA: TGCAGCGTTGCAGAGAGCTCCTACAATGAGCAGTTCTTC.